This TCR beta chain comes out of a study of CXCR3-negative and CXCR3-positive naive CD8 T cells. Naive CD8+ T cells were CD45RO-CCR7+CD27+CD95-. Per the germline V gene, CDR1 is SEHNR and CDR2 is FQNEAQ (reference sequence). The CDR3 length is 14 residues. Study conclusions and caveats: Naive cells that were CXCR3-positive had more hydrophobic TRB CDR3s (compared with CXCR3-negative naive cells).

On this clonotype: Its antigen is not known.

TRB cDNA was prepared as libraries by UMI-labeled 5' RACE. TCRdb reprocessed the 5' RACE reads, keeping one entry per CDR3 protein, no DNA. This sample's table has roughly 99,000 distinct CDR3 sequences. Sequenced material: naive CXCR3+ CD8+ T cells from blood. The subset denotes: CD45RO-CCR7+CD27+CD95- naive CD8+ T cells expressing CXCR3 (TNR3+). The receptor's source is a human donor in good health. Some clones in this sample may be carry-over from other donors' samples. V usage is TRBV7-9 and J usage is TRBJ1-2; as DNA is missing, the TRBD1 call by TCRdb cannot be tested. The CDR3 sequence: CASSPVDRALGYTF.